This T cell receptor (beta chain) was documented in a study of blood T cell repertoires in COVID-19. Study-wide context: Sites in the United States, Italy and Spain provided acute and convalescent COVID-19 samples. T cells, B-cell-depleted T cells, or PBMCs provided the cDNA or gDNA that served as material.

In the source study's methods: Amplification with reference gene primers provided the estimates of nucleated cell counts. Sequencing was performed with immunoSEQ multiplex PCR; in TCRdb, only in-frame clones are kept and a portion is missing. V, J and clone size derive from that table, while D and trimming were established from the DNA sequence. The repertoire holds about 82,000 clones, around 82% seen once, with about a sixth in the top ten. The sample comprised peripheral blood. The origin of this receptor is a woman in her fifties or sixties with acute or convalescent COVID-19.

In DNA form, the CDR3 reads TGTGCCAGTAGTTCCCCGGCGGCTAGCGGAACCCCCGGCCACAATGAGCAGTTCTTC. Protein product: CASSSPAASGTPGHNEQFF. The rearrangement joins TRBV19 to TRBJ2-1; 7 bases agree with TRBD2. CDR3 length equals 19 residues. CDR1 LNHDA and CDR2 SQIVND come from the germline V gene (reference sequence). With V trimmed by 5 bases and J by 5 bases, 21 bases remained unmatched.